This TCR beta chain was captured in a study of neurological immune-mediated disorders. Germline-derived CDR1 and CDR2 are LNHDA and SQIVND (reference sequence). V lost 8 bases, J lost 4 bases, and 17 bases lay in between. The CDR3 totals 14 residues. In TCRdb, the 5' RACE reads were re-called with MiXCR into one record per CDR3 protein. The repertoire includes 55,000 to 65,000 distinct CDR3 sequences, 3.5% to 4.5% of them detected once, and around 2.2% sits in the top ten. This clonotype was seen a few times. This chain links TRBV19 with TRBJ1-1; unclear D gene. This sequence originates from a woman in her forties or fifties with multiple sclerosis. The sample consisted of PBMCs. CDR3 DNA: TGTGCCAGTCCAGCCCCCGGGAGGAGCACTGAAGCTTTCTTT. This encodes CASPAPGRSTEAFF. The whole variable domain, filled in from reference TRBV19 and TRBJ1-1, reads DGGITQSPKYLFRKEGQNVTLSCEQNLNHDAMYWYRQDPGQGLRLIYYSQIVNDFQKGDIAEGYSVSREKKESFPLTVTSAQKNPTAFYLCASPAPGRSTEAFFGQGTRLTVV.